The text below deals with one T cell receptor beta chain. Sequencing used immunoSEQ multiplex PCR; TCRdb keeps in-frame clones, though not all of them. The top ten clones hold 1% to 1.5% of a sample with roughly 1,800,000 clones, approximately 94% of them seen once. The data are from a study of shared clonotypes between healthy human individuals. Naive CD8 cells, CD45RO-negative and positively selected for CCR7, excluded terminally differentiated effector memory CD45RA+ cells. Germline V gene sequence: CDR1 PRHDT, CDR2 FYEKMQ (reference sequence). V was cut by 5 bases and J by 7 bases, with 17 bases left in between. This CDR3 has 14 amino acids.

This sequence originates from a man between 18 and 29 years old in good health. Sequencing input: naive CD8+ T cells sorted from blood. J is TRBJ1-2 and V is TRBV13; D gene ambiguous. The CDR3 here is CASSPSGVTAGYTF. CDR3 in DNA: TGTGCCAGCAGCCCCTCGGGAGTTACCGCTGGCTACACCTTC. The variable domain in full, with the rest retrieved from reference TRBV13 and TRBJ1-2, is AAGVIQSPRHLIKEKRETATLKCYPIPRHDTVYWYQQGPGQDPQFLISFYEKMQSDKGSIPDRFSAQQFSDYHSELNMSSLELGDSALYFCASSPSGVTAGYTFGSGTRLTVV.